The rows below give T cell receptor beta chains drawn from one sample of a study of cytomegalovirus exposure and HLA in healthy donors. Data came from immunoSEQ multiplex PCR; TCRdb stores just in-frame clones and leaves some out. The top ten hold 2.5% to 3.5% of the sample, which has about 170,000 clones, about 59% seen once. Specimen: PBMCs. The source is a middle-aged man in good health and CMV-seronegative. CDR3s include the opening cysteine and the closing phenylalanine or tryptophan. D genes are given only for firm matches. The listing skips clone size in some rows; elsewhere it reads once, few, many or a size class.

>.|TRBD2|11|TRBJ2-1|TRBV6-6
CASTSGTSGFF
TGTGCCAGCACCTCCGGGACTAGCGGGTTCTTC
>few|TRBD2|14|TRBJ2-1|TRBV6-1
CASTGTSPYNEQFF
TGTGCCAGCACAGGGACTAGCCCCTACAATGAGCAGTTCTTC
>.|TRBD1|13|TRBJ2-7|TRBV6-5
CASSLGTGKFLYF
TGTGCCAGCAGTTTGGGGACAGGGAAGTTTCTGTACTTC
>many|.|14|TRBJ1-1|TRBV27
CASSKRTVNTEAFF
TGTGCCAGCAGTAAAAGGACTGTGAACACTGAAGCTTTCTTT
>.|.|17|TRBJ2-2|TRBV5-1
CASSTAMTSLSTGELFF
TGCGCCAGCAGCACCGCTATGACTAGTTTATCTACCGGGGAGCTGTTTTTT
>.|TRBD2|15|TRBJ2-3|TRBV19
CASSTGTSSTDTQYF
TGTGCCAGTAGTACCGGGACTAGCAGCACAGATACGCAGTATTTT
>.|TRBD2|12|TRBJ2-7|TRBV7-3
CASSTLAGEQYF
TGTGCCAGCAGCACGTTAGCGGGAGAGCAGTACTTC
>few|.|14|TRBJ1-1|TRBV5-1
CASSLVTYNTEAFF
TGCGCCAGCAGCTTGGTTACATATAACACTGAAGCTTTCTTT
>.|.|17|TRBJ1-5|TRBV19
CASSIEERQGRSQPQHF
TGTGCCAGTAGTATAGAGGAACGGCAGGGCAGGAGTCAGCCCCAGCATTTT
>once|.|16|TRBJ1-3|TRBV6-5
CASSYKGGDSGNTIYF
TGTGCCAGCAGTTATAAGGGGGGGGACTCTGGAAACACCATATATTTT
>few|.|14|TRBJ2-1|TRBV14
CASSQEWSYNEQFF
TGTGCCAGCAGCCAAGAGTGGAGCTACAATGAGCAGTTCTTC
>.|.|16|TRBJ1-1|TRBV21-1
CASSKVQTAVYTEAFF
TGTGCCAGCAGCAAGGTTCAGACAGCCGTCTACACTGAAGCTTTCTTT
>few|TRBD1|16|TRBJ1-6|TRBV5-4
CASSREGGGGNSPLHF
TGTGCCAGCAGCCGCGAAGGGGGCGGCGGGAATTCACCCCTCCACTTT
>.|TRBD1|20|TRBJ2-6|TRBV7-8
CASSLGEPGQIPSGANVLTF
TGTGCCAGCAGCTTAGGCGAACCGGGACAGATCCCCTCTGGGGCCAACGTCCTGACTTTC
>.|.|14|TRBJ2-1|TRBV7-9
CASSLQSAYNEQFF
TGTGCCAGCAGCTTACAGAGCGCTTACAATGAGCAGTTCTTC
>.|.|16|TRBJ2-7|TRBV19
CASSIQRGSPSYEQYF
TGTGCCAGTAGTATCCAGAGAGGATCGCCCTCCTACGAGCAGTACTTC
>few|TRBD1|15|TRBJ2-7|TRBV6-1
CASNKQQGANYEQYF
TGTGCCAGCAACAAACAGCAGGGGGCAAACTACGAGCAGTACTTC
>.|.|13|TRBJ2-7|TRBV15
CATSGIQGYEQYF
TGTGCCACCAGCGGAATACAGGGCTACGAGCAGTACTTC
>.|.|15|TRBJ1-4|TRBV6-5
CASSWGGRTNEKLFF
TGTGCCAGCAGTTGGGGGGGGCGGACTAATGAAAAACTGTTTTTT
>few|.|15|TRBJ2-1|TRBV14
CASSQTWTGRDEQFF
TGTGCCAGCAGCCAAACTTGGACAGGGAGGGATGAGCAGTTCTTC
>few|TRBD1|17|TRBJ2-2|TRBV11-3
CASSPRGQDTNTGELFF
TGTGCCAGCAGCCCCCGCGGACAGGACACGAACACCGGGGAGCTGTTTTTT
>.|.|11|TRBJ2-7|TRBV5-6
CASSLDGKQYF
TGTGCCAGCAGCTTGGACGGTAAGCAGTACTTC
>.|.|15|TRBJ2-7|TRBV25-1
CASSDPGKTTYEQYF
TGTGCCAGCAGCGACCCGGGAAAAACGACCTACGAGCAGTACTTC
>few|.|14|TRBJ1-4|TRBV7-9
CSSSLGGTNEKLFF
TGTTCCAGCAGCCTGGGAGGGACTAATGAAAAACTGTTTTTT
>.|.|15|TRBJ2-7|TRBV5-6
CASSRIQGAHGEQYF
TGTGCCAGCAGCCGGATACAGGGCGCCCATGGCGAGCAGTACTTC
>few|TRBD2|17|TRBJ2-1|TRBV11-2
CASSLDRWRGGGNEQFF
TGTGCCAGCAGCTTAGATAGATGGCGCGGCGGGGGAAATGAGCAGTTCTTC
>.|.|13|TRBJ1-1|TRBV25-1
CASSARAVPEAFF
TGTGCCAGCAGTGCTCGTGCGGTTCCTGAAGCTTTCTTT
>.|.|17|TRBJ2-1|TRBV19
CASSTSGFDSSYNEQFF
TGTGCCAGTAGTACAAGCGGGTTCGATAGCTCCTACAATGAGCAGTTCTTC
>.|.|14|TRBJ1-1|TRBV12-5
CASGFREMNTEAFF
TGTGCTAGTGGTTTCCGGGAGATGAACACTGAAGCTTTCTTT
>once|.|16|TRBJ2-1|TRBV30
CAWMRNWGLPSNEQFF
TGTGCCTGGATGCGCAATTGGGGCCTCCCCAGCAATGAGCAGTTCTTC
>.|.|13|TRBJ2-1|TRBV7-6
CASSQRGYNEQFF
TGTGCCAGCAGCCAACGGGGATACAATGAGCAGTTCTTC
>.|TRBD1|14|TRBJ2-2|TRBV19
CASSSRQGAGELFF
TGTGCCAGTAGTAGCCGACAGGGGGCCGGGGAGCTGTTTTTT
>.|.|14|TRBJ2-7|TRBV5-1
CASSLSQGPYEQYF
TGCGCCAGCAGCTTGTCACAGGGTCCCTACGAGCAGTACTTC
>few|TRBD2|16|TRBJ2-1|TRBV29-1
CSVVAGGTSSYNEQFF
TGCAGCGTTGTCGCGGGAGGGACGAGCTCCTACAATGAGCAGTTCTTC
>few|.|15|TRBJ1-5|TRBV4-3
CASSQAGYSNQPQHF
TGCGCCAGCAGCCAGGCAGGATATAGCAATCAGCCCCAGCATTTT
>few|.|20|TRBJ1-4|TRBV15
CATSRFPPDSSRSLDEKLFF
TGTGCCACCAGCAGATTTCCACCGGACAGTTCTAGGTCCTTAGATGAAAAACTGTTTTTT
>.|TRBD2|15|TRBJ2-3|TRBV25-1
CASSESGGAADTQYF
TGTGCCAGCAGTGAGAGCGGGGGGGCCGCAGATACGCAGTATTTT
>.|.|13|TRBJ2-7|TRBV28
CASSFRSGGEQYF
TGTGCCAGCAGTTTCAGATCCGGGGGCGAGCAGTACTTC
>.|TRBD1|14|TRBJ1-5|TRBV30
CAWREQGWNQPQHF
TGTGCCTGGAGGGAACAGGGGTGGAATCAGCCCCAGCATTTT
>few|TRBD1|15|TRBJ2-7|TRBV9
CASSVASQGAYEQYF
TGTGCCAGCAGCGTAGCATCCCAGGGGGCCTACGAGCAGTACTTC
>few|TRBD2|17|TRBJ2-7|TRBV27
CASSFRTSGSFQGEQYF
TGTGCCAGCAGTTTCCGAACTAGCGGGTCCTTCCAGGGCGAGCAGTACTTC
>.|.|15|TRBJ2-1|TRBV27
CASSPNSAGSNEQFF
TGTGCCAGCAGTCCTAATTCGGCAGGCTCCAATGAGCAGTTCTTC
>.|TRBD1|15|TRBJ2-7|TRBV7-8
CASSLNSGGVREQYF
TGTGCCAGCAGCTTAAATTCAGGGGGTGTCCGCGAGCAGTACTTC
>.|.|14|TRBJ1-1|TRBV7-8
CASSRNGGYTEAFF
TGTGCCAGCAGCAGAAATGGGGGGTACACTGAAGCTTTCTTT
>.|.|15|TRBJ1-1|TRBV30
CAWSVLGRGYTEAFF
TGTGCCTGGAGTGTACTTGGGAGGGGGTACACTGAAGCTTTCTTT
>.|.|16|TRBJ1-2|TRBV27
CASSGGDSLTNYGYTF
TGTGCCAGCAGTGGGGGGGACTCACTGACTAACTATGGCTACACCTTC
>.|TRBD1|16|TRBJ1-6|TRBV28
CASSRGGQGFGSPLHF
TGTGCCAGCAGTAGGGGTGGACAGGGCTTTGGTTCACCCCTCCACTTT
>.|.|14|TRBJ2-7|TRBV2
CASSPLGGSEEQYF
TGTGCCAGCAGCCCCCTGGGGGGTTCCGAGGAGCAGTACTTC
>.|.|13|TRBJ1-5|TRBV7-2
CASSFGVNQPQHF
TGTGCCAGCAGCTTCGGTGTCAATCAGCCCCAGCATTTT
>.|TRBD1|18|TRBJ2-5|TRBV11-3
CASSLGGWGTGDKETQYF
TGTGCCAGCAGCTTAGGAGGATGGGGGACAGGGGACAAAGAGACCCAGTACTTC
>few|.|11|TRBJ1-1|TRBV19
CASGGNTEAFF
TGTGCCTCGGGGGGGAACACTGAAGCTTTCTTT
>few|.|16|TRBJ2-7|TRBV5-1
CASSDRDRVWELEQYF
TGCGCCAGCAGCGACAGAGATCGGGTGTGGGAACTCGAGCAGTACTTC
>few|TRBD1|13|TRBJ2-4|TRBV29-1
CSVSHQQGDIQYF
TGCAGCGTCTCACATCAACAGGGGGACATTCAGTACTTC
>.|.|14|TRBJ2-7|TRBV5-4
CASSLGATNYEQYF
TGTGCCAGCAGCTTAGGAGCTACCAACTACGAGCAGTACTTC
>.|TRBD2|14|TRBJ2-5|TRBV4-1
CASSQAGRGETQYF
TGTGCCAGCAGCCAAGCGGGAAGAGGAGAGACCCAGTACTTC
>.|TRBD2|17|TRBJ2-1|TRBV15
CATSRDLTSGGADEQFF
TGTGCCACCAGCAGAGACTTGACTAGCGGGGGGGCGGATGAGCAGTTCTTC
>.|.|13|TRBJ1-6|TRBV30
CAWSLTGGNPLHF
TGTGCCTGGAGTTTGACGGGGGGCAATCCCCTCCACTTT